The rows below give T cell receptor beta chains drawn from one sample of a study of blood T cell repertoires in COVID-19. Sequenced by immunoSEQ multiplex PCR; TCRdb stores in-frame clones only, minus some. The sample has some 150,000 clones, 88% seen once. The sequencing sample was made of peripheral blood. These receptor sequences come from a human donor in a cohort sampled during active COVID-19. CDR3s include the opening cysteine and the closing phenylalanine or tryptophan. Fields, in order: D gene, clone size, V gene, J gene, CDR3 protein, CDR3 DNA. The D gene is left open where the match is weak. Rows give clone size only sometimes, using once, few, many, or a class for an expanded clone.

NA	NA	TRBV18	TRBJ2-7	CASSPSGVLPTYEQYF	TGTGCCAGCTCACCGTCGGGGGTCCTTCCAACCTACGAGCAGTACTTC
NA	once	TRBV5-1	TRBJ2-3	CASSFQGRINTDTQYF	TGCGCCAGCAGCTTTCAGGGAAGAATTAACACAGATACGCAGTATTTT
NA	NA	TRBV2	TRBJ1-1	CASSETGVAFF	TGTGCCAGCAGTGAAACCGGGGTGGCTTTCTTT
NA	NA	TRBV19	TRBJ1-6	CASTESRQGNSPLHF	TGTGCCAGTACCGAGTCGAGGCAGGGTAATTCACCCCTCCACTTT
TRBD1	NA	TRBV19	TRBJ1-2	CASSRGQGDLGYTF	TGTGCCAGTAGTAGGGGACAGGGGGATCTTGGCTACACCTTC
TRBD2	NA	TRBV7-3	TRBJ2-1	CASSWSGGSYNEQFF	TGTGCCAGCAGCTGGAGCGGGGGCTCCTACAATGAGCAGTTCTTC
TRBD1	NA	TRBV3-1/TRBV3-2	TRBJ2-6	CASSQFGTGAGANVLTF	TGTGCCAGCAGCCAGTTCGGGACAGGGGCTGGGGCCAACGTCCTGACTTTC
NA	NA	TRBV19	TRBJ2-1	CASMAATPYNEQFF	TGTGCCAGTATGGCAGCGACTCCGTACAATGAGCAGTTCTTC
TRBD1	NA	TRBV6-2/TRBV6-3	TRBJ1-5	CASSQTGVEKGWPQHF	TGTGCCAGCAGTCAGACAGGGGTGGAAAAGGGATGGCCCCAGCATTTT
TRBD1	NA	TRBV9	TRBJ1-3	CASSAQGAIGNTIYF	TGTGCCAGCAGCGCCCAGGGGGCGATTGGAAACACCATATATTTT
TRBD2	NA	TRBV2	TRBJ2-3	CASSRLAGVANTQYF	TGTGCCAGCAGTCGGTTAGCGGGAGTGGCGAATACGCAGTATTTT
NA	NA	TRBV25-1	TRBJ1-1	CASRTDMNTEAFF	TGTGCCAGTAGGACAGACATGAACACTGAAGCTTTCTTT
NA	NA	TRBV7-9	TRBJ2-1	CASRAQRSSYNEQFF	TGTGCCAGCAGGGCACAGCGGAGTTCCTACAATGAGCAGTTCTTC
NA	NA	TRBV28	TRBJ1-3	CASSVPLRGNTIYF	TGTGCCAGCAGCGTCCCACTCAGGGGAAACACCATATATTTT
NA	NA	TRBV10-2	TRBJ1-6	CASNSNNSPLHF	TGCGCCAGCAACAGTAATAATTCACCCCTCCACTTT
TRBD2	NA	TRBV28	TRBJ2-5	CASSLAPGAGVRETQYF	TGTGCCAGCAGTTTAGCCCCCGGAGCGGGGGTCAGGGAGACCCAGTACTTC
TRBD2	few	TRBV7-8	TRBJ2-7	CASSSYSGSDFYEQYF	TGTGCCAGCAGCTCTTATAGCGGGAGCGACTTCTACGAGCAGTACTTC
NA	NA	TRBV5-1	TRBJ1-5	CASSFQGGVNQPQHF	TGCGCCAGCAGCTTTCAGGGTGGCGTCAATCAGCCCCAGCATTTT
NA	NA	TRBV5-6	TRBJ2-1	CASSLVGASNEQFF	TGTGCCAGCAGCTTGGTGGGCGCGTCCAATGAGCAGTTCTTC
TRBD1	once	TRBV7-9	TRBJ1-3	CASSLRTGVSRPSGNTIYF	TGTGCCAGCAGCTTGCGGACAGGGGTTTCCCGACCCTCTGGAAACACCATATATTTT
NA	NA	TRBV5-5	TRBJ2-7	CASSLMPSSEQYF	TGTGCCAGCAGCTTGATGCCTAGCAGCGAGCAGTACTTC
NA	once	TRBV2	TRBJ2-3	CASIRTNRGTYTQYF	TGTGCCAGCATTAGGACTAACCGGGGTACATATACGCAGTATTTT
NA	once	TRBV6-2/TRBV6-3	TRBJ2-4	CASSKSGLGDSKNIQYF	TGTGCCAGCAGTAAGAGCGGGCTGGGGGATTCCAAAAACATTCAGTACTTC
NA	once	TRBV19	TRBJ2-2	CASSPPVGELFF	TGTGCCAGTAGCCCCCCGGTCGGGGAGCTGTTTTTT
NA	NA	TRBV10-3	TRBJ2-2	CAISQYEGANTGELFF	TGTGCCATCAGCCAATACGAGGGGGCGAACACCGGGGAGCTGTTTTTT
TRBD2	NA	TRBV28	TRBJ2-7	CASGLARRDYEQYF	TGTGCCAGCGGACTAGCGAGGAGGGATTACGAGCAGTACTTC
TRBD2	NA	TRBV15	TRBJ2-7	CATSRGQRGGNYEQYF	TGTGCCACCAGCAGAGGCCAGCGGGGGGGCAACTACGAGCAGTACTTC
NA	NA	TRBV3-1/TRBV3-2	TRBJ2-4	CASSQAGVNKNIQYF	TGTGCCAGCAGCCAAGCAGGGGTGAACAAAAACATTCAGTACTTC
NA	NA	TRBV29-1	TRBJ1-4	CSAGRTPSPEKLFF	TGCAGCGCCGGGAGGACCCCCTCACCTGAAAAACTGTTTTTT
NA	NA	TRBV9	TRBJ2-1	CASGGTVKGRERGLNEQFF	TGTGCCAGCGGAGGGACAGTTAAAGGCAGGGAACGGGGGTTAAATGAGCAGTTCTTC
TRBD2	NA	TRBV14	TRBJ2-1	CASSQQTTLAGVYNEQFF	TGTGCCAGCAGCCAGCAAACCACCCTAGCGGGGGTGTACAATGAGCAGTTCTTC
NA	NA	TRBV14	TRBJ1-1	CASSLNLNTEAFF	TGTGCCAGCAGCCTCAATCTGAACACTGAAGCTTTCTTT
NA	NA	TRBV4-2	TRBJ1-5	CASSQSFGNQPQHF	TGTGCCAGCAGCCAAAGCTTTGGTAATCAGCCCCAGCATTTT
TRBD1	NA	TRBV28	TRBJ1-4	CASSSPGTGFYWATNEKLFF	TGTGCCAGCAGTTCCCCCGGGACAGGGTTTTATTGGGCAACTAATGAAAAACTGTTTTTT
NA	NA	TRBV9	TRBJ2-2	CASSGRQVNTGELFF	TGTGCCAGCAGCGGCCGACAGGTGAACACCGGGGAGCTGTTTTTT
NA	NA	TRBV6-1	TRBJ2-6	CASSEVSRGANVLTF	TGTGCCAGCAGTGAAGTCAGTCGTGGGGCCAACGTCCTGACTTTC